This T cell receptor beta chain emerged from a study of blood T cells in healthy people across ages. Every donor provided roughly 9.1 milliliters of peripheral blood. Germline loops: CDR1 MGHRA, CDR2 YSYEKL. V dropped 0 bases and J dropped 0 bases, with 9 bases sitting between them. CDR3 length equals 16 residues. The study, taken as a whole, reports: Older individuals had lower TCR beta diversity per million T cells (the decline was roughly linear).

Sample-barcoded 5' priming and a J-beta primer mix drove a second PCR of 7 to 11 cycles. TCRdb re-called the 5' RACE reads with MiXCR, one entry per CDR3 protein. The data show 800,000 to 1,300,000 distinct CDR3 sequences, approximately 26% seen once. The table lists this clonotype with a few counts. Its matching antigen is unknown. The sample also formed part of further work on T cells of mothers and their children.

The V call is TRBV4-1, the J call TRBJ1-3; D is unresolved. The sequencing sample was made of blood. This receptor was obtained from a girl aged 2 to 9 in good health. The CDR3 region is CASSQDTSRSGNTIYF. As DNA, the CDR3 is TGCGCCAGCAGCCAAGATACGAGCCGCTCTGGAAACACCATATATTTT.